A selection of T cell receptor beta chains follows, all from one sample in a study of radiotherapy plus CTLA-4 blockade in lung cancer. Method: immunoSEQ multiplex PCR; TCRdb's copy keeps in-frame clones and lacks some. The sample contains fewer than 140,000 clones, over 75% of which appear only once. The sequencing here drew on peripheral blood, taken from a patient treated with radiotherapy plus ipilimumab. The receptors were gathered from a human donor with non-small cell lung cancer that progressed on radiotherapy plus ipilimumab. Some clones in this sample may be carry-over from other donors' samples. CDR3s include the opening cysteine and the closing phenylalanine or tryptophan. Each record gives: J gene, D gene, clone size, V gene, CDR3 protein, CDR3 DNA. D genes are given only for firm matches. Expanded clones get a size class; other rows say once, few or many, or leave the size out.

>TRBJ1-5|NA|NA|TRBV7-8
CASSPRPGDSNQPQHF
TGTGCCAGCAGCCCACGGCCTGGGGATAGCAATCAGCCCCAGCATTTT
>TRBJ1-4|NA|NA|TRBV6-5
CASSYSWTDEKLFF
TGTGCCAGCAGTTACTCTTGGACAGATGAAAAACTGTTTTTT
>TRBJ2-1|TRBD2|NA|TRBV6-1
CASTLAGGDEQFF
TGTGCCAGCACGCTAGCGGGGGGAGATGAGCAGTTCTTC
>TRBJ2-1|TRBD2|few|TRBV7-3
CASSFIAGGIYNEQFF
TGTGCCAGCAGCTTCATAGCGGGGGGGATATACAATGAGCAGTTCTTC
>TRBJ1-1|NA|NA|TRBV2
CASSEGGSDTEAFF
TGTGCCAGCAGTGAAGGGGGGTCGGACACTGAAGCTTTCTTT
>TRBJ1-5|NA|NA|TRBV9
CASSVGLWQPQHF
TGTGCCAGCAGCGTCGGACTGTGGCAGCCCCAGCATTTT
>TRBJ1-2|TRBD1|NA|TRBV27
CASSSPGQGNYGYTF
TGTGCCAGCAGTTCACCGGGACAGGGAAACTATGGCTACACCTTC
>TRBJ2-1|NA|NA|TRBV5-1
CASSLAAGTYNEQFF
TGCGCCAGCAGCTTGGCCGCGGGGACCTACAATGAGCAGTTCTTC
>TRBJ2-5|TRBD2|NA|TRBV5-1
CASSLGTRLAQETQYF
TGCGCCAGCAGCTTGGGAACGAGACTAGCGCAAGAGACCCAGTACTTC
>TRBJ1-5|TRBD1|NA|TRBV5-6
CASSLGAGGGNQPQHF
TGTGCCAGCAGCTTGGGGGCAGGGGGAGGCAATCAGCCCCAGCATTTT
>TRBJ2-7|TRBD2|NA|TRBV10-3
CAIRSGGLTYEQYF
TGTGCCATCAGAAGCGGGGGCCTTACCTACGAGCAGTACTTC
>TRBJ1-1|NA|once|TRBV19
CASSIMAHVNTEAFF
TGTGCCAGTAGTATTATGGCGCATGTGAACACTGAAGCTTTCTTT
>TRBJ2-7|TRBD1|NA|TRBV27
CASSERQGYEQYF
TGTGCCAGCAGTGAGCGACAGGGTTACGAGCAGTACTTC
>TRBJ2-7|NA|NA|TRBV6-1
CASRAGDYEQYF
TGTGCCAGCAGAGCAGGAGACTACGAGCAGTACTTC
>TRBJ2-3|NA|NA|TRBV4-3
CASSRDSLTDTQYF
TGCGCCAGCAGCCGGGACTCCCTCACAGATACGCAGTATTTT
>TRBJ1-3|NA|once|TRBV29-1
CSVTDWHSSGNTIYF
TGCAGCGTTACCGACTGGCACAGCTCTGGAAACACCATATATTTT
>TRBJ1-3|NA|NA|TRBV7-2
CASSRPRTTGNTIYF
TGTGCCAGCAGCCGACCCAGGACCACTGGAAACACCATATATTTT
>TRBJ1-6|NA|few|TRBV2
CASSRTAYNSPLHF
TGTGCCAGCAGTCGGACAGCGTATAATTCACCCCTCCACTTT
>TRBJ2-3|TRBD2|NA|TRBV4-2
CASSQVWEGDTQYF
TGTGCCAGCAGCCAAGTATGGGAGGGGGATACGCAGTATTTT
>TRBJ2-7|NA|NA|TRBV4-3
CASSQDLDGHYEQYF
TGCGCCAGCAGCCAAGACTTGGACGGACACTACGAGCAGTACTTC
>TRBJ1-4|TRBD1|NA|TRBV11-2
CASSMTGVRNEKLFF
TGTGCCAGCAGCATGACAGGGGTTCGGAATGAAAAACTGTTTTTT
>TRBJ1-1|NA|NA|TRBV12-5
CASGLVVGGMNTEAFF
TGTGCTAGTGGTTTGGTTGTGGGAGGGATGAACACTGAAGCTTTCTTT
>TRBJ1-2|NA|NA|TRBV7-6
CASSLGAENYGYTF
TGTGCCAGCAGCTTAGGAGCCGAGAACTATGGCTACACCTTC
>TRBJ1-6|NA|NA|TRBV20-1
CSANGNSPLHF
TGCAGTGCTAACGGGAATTCACCCCTCCACTTT
>TRBJ1-1|NA|NA|TRBV5-1
CASSLLLGQTSAAFF
TGCGCCAGCAGCTTGCTTTTAGGACAGACCTCAGCAGCTTTCTTT